A single TCR beta chain is shown here with its context. What it binds is unknown. Primers: 60 Vbeta forward and 13 Jbeta reverse. Clones were sequenced by immunoSEQ multiplex PCR, and TCRdb holds only the in-frame ones, with some missing. Counted here are some 45,000 clones, 72% occurring once; the ten biggest clones make up about 6%. The sample belongs to a study of cytomegalovirus exposure and HLA in healthy donors. General study findings and limits: In a later analysis, parvovirus B19, influenza, CMV and Epstein-Barr virus appeared linked to several top co-occurrence clusters. In most subjects, TCR beta sequences reportedly gave accurate predictions of HLA-A and HLA-B alleles. As immune exposure information, only CMV serostatus was available.

Sample: PBMCs. This TCR was sampled from a man aged 30 to 45 in good health and CMV-seronegative.

This CDR3 reads CASSWDTVNTEAFF. The CDR3, as DNA: TGCGCCAGCAGCTGGGACACCGTGAACACTGAAGCTTTCTTT. The gene calls are TRBV5-1 and TRBJ1-1, with D possibly being TRBD1 (6 bases). Germline CDR1 is SGHRS and CDR2 is YFSETQ. The CDR3 loop spans 14 amino acids. With 3 bases removed from V and 0 bases from J, the gap between germline ends came to 9 bases. Combining the CDR3 with reference TRBV5-1 and TRBJ1-1 gives the whole variable domain KAGVTQTPRYLIKTRGQQVTLSCSPISGHRSVSWYQQTPGQGLQFLFEYFSETQRNKGNFPGRFSGRQFSNSRSEMNVSTLELGDSALYLCASSWDTVNTEAFFGQGTRLTVV.